The 20 T cell receptor beta chains presented below share a single source sample, sequenced in a study of CD8+ T cells in alopecia areata (dated by TCRdb to about 2018). Libraries were constructed by the immunoSEQ multiplex PCR assay. RNA was extracted from all samples and reverse transcribed into cDNA, which served as template for TCR sequencing. The table comes from immuneACCESS by way of TCRdb, which keeps in-frame sequences with V and J called. Part of the clones is missing from these tables; in studies checked, under half for an unresolved V gene and the rest for unknown reasons. Across this sample there are approximately 200,000 clones, with around 56% seen only once. Jointly, the top ten make up over 3% of the sample. The sample's time point label, in plain terms: approximately 4 weeks on oral tofacitinib. This specimen's treatment or condition label, per the study, means: oral pan-JAK inhibitor, 5-10 mg twice daily.

This specimen was CD4+ T cells sorted from blood, taken at week 4, from a patient treated with tofacitinib. These receptors came from a human donor with alopecia areata.

This sequence joins TRBV4-2 and TRBJ2-1, with 13 bases matching TRBD2. Germline assignment: CDR1 LGHNA and CDR2 YNFKEQ. With V trimmed by 1 base and J by 2 bases, 2 bases remained unmatched. The CDR3 spans 17 residues. Written as DNA, the CDR3 is TGTGCCAGCAGCCAAGTGACTAGCGGGGGGACCTACAATGAGCAGTTCTTC. It is translated as CASSQVTSGGTYNEQFF.

Only a few counts were recorded for this clone. The chain couples TRBV2 to TRBJ1-2; D remains ambiguous. The CDR3 is 12 residues long. The V and J ends lost 6 bases and 6 bases respectively, with 11 bases between them. The V gene's germline CDR1 is SNHLY and CDR2 FYNNEI. CDR3 sequence (DNA): TGTGCCAGCAGACTTGTATTGGATGGCTACACCTTC. Its protein is CASRLVLDGYTF.

There are a few counts of this clone. In the same sample, other DNA sequences code for this CDR3. The rearrangement joins TRBV30 to TRBJ1-1; no firm D call. There are 11 residues in the CDR3. The germline gives CDR1 GTSNPN, CDR2 SVGIG (reference sequence). Trimming took 3 bases from V and 0 from J, leaving 2 bases between them. The CDR3, as DNA: TGTGCCTGGAGCATGAACACTGAAGCTTTCTTT. As protein: CAWSMNTEAFF.

V is TRBV12-5 and J is TRBJ1-5, with D unclear. Germline CDR1 is LGHNT and CDR2 is FRNRAP. This CDR3 has 20 residues. Trimming left V 0 bases short and J 3 bases short, with 24 bases between. The CDR3 loop is CASGLVSAVNLSVYNQPQHF. The CDR3 region has the DNA TGTGCTAGTGGTTTGGTATCAGCAGTAAACTTGTCGGTATACAATCAGCCCCAGCATTTT.

V and J are TRBV11-2 and TRBJ2-1; D could derive from TRBD1 or TRBD2 (5 bases each). In germline, CDR1 is SGHAT, CDR2 FQNNGV. The CDR3 extends over 18 amino acids. Between the trimmed V and J ends, which lost 5 bases and 2 bases, there was a span of 22 bases. CDR3 sequence reads: CASSHPPWDGQTYNEQFF. CDR3 DNA sequence: TGTGCCAGCAGCCACCCACCGTGGGACGGACAAACCTACAATGAGCAGTTCTTC.

This clone was picked up a small number of times. The V gene is TRBV29-1, the J gene TRBJ1-4, with D hard to call. Per the germline V gene, CDR1 is SQVTM and CDR2 is ANQGSEA. The CDR3 length is 14 residues. With 4 bases removed from V and 0 bases from J, the gap between germline ends came to 9 bases. The CDR3 region has the DNA TGCAGCGTTGGGGGTTTTGCAACTAATGAAAAACTGTTTTTT. It specifies CSVGGFATNEKLFF.

CDR3 loop: CASSLVQDSGANVLTF. The CDR3 DNA sequence: TGCGCCAGCAGCTTGGTACAGGACTCTGGGGCCAACGTCCTGACTTTC. V gene TRBV5-1 combines with J gene TRBJ2-6, with D possibly being TRBD1 (5 bases). The germline V gene encodes CDR1 SGHRS and CDR2 YFSETQ. The CDR3 totals 16 residues. V was clipped by 0 bases and J by 0 bases, with 7 bases between them. Using reference TRBV5-1 and TRBJ2-6 for the parts outside the CDR3, the full variable domain is KAGVTQTPRYLIKTRGQQVTLSCSPISGHRSVSWYQQTPGQGLQFLFEYFSETQRNKGNFPGRFSGRQFSNSRSEMNVSTLELGDSALYLCASSLVQDSGANVLTFGAGSRLTVL.

The CDR3 DNA is TGCAGCGTCCGCGCCAATGAGCAGTTCTTC. Its protein is CSVRANEQFF. The V gene is TRBV29-1, the J gene TRBJ2-1; D is unclear. Germline V lookup: CDR1 SQVTM, CDR2 ANQGSEA. The CDR3 length is 10 residues. With 6 bases removed from V and 6 bases from J, the gap between germline ends came to 6 bases.

The chain couples TRBV2 to TRBJ2-3; possibly TRBD1 for D (5 bases). The germline V gene has CDR1 SNHLY and CDR2 FYNNEI. Trimming shortened V by 8 bases and J by 4 bases, and 7 bases separated the two germline ends. CDR3 length: 11 residues. This CDR3 is CASRRADTQYF. The CDR3, as DNA: TGTGCCAGCCGCAGGGCAGATACGCAGTATTTT.

This clone has only a few counts. The chain recombines TRBV29-1 with TRBJ1-6; D not certain. Trimming took off 4 bases at V and 10 bases at J, with 14 bases between the two ends. Germline CDR1 SQVTM, CDR2 ANQGSEA. CDR3 length equals 13 residues. CDR3 protein: CSVASEPGSPLHF. The CDR3 DNA follows: TGCAGCGTTGCCTCGGAGCCGGGCTCACCCCTCCACTTT.

The rearrangement links TRBV2 to TRBJ1-5, with 7 positions matching TRBD1. CDR1 and CDR2 from the germline V gene are SNHLY and FYNNEI. The CDR3 is made up of 14 amino acids. Trimming cost V 7 bases and J 0 bases; bases outside gene matches: 3. CDR3: CASTGTDSNQPQHF. For the CDR3, the DNA is TGTGCCAGCACCGGGACAGATAGCAATCAGCCCCAGCATTTT.

The V and J genes are TRBV9 and TRBJ2-7; 10 nucleotides align to TRBD1. J was trimmed by 3 bases and V by 0 bases; bases with no gene match: 3. Germline V lookup: CDR1 SGDLS, CDR2 YYNGEE. The CDR3 is 15 residues long. The DNA for the CDR3 is TGTGCCAGCAGCGTAGAAGGACAGGGGGTCTACGAGCAGTACTTC. Translation: CASSVEGQGVYEQYF.

This clone appeared a few times. This chain links TRBV27 with TRBJ2-7; D call uncertain. Per germline, CDR1 MNHEY and CDR2 SMNVEV (reference sequence). V dropped 5 bases and J dropped 6 bases, with 11 bases sitting between them. This CDR3 contains 12 residues. CDR3 in DNA: TGTGCCAGCAGTCGGACGAACAGCGAGCAGTACTTC. This encodes CASSRTNSEQYF.

This clone was counted only a few times. The chain has TRBV28 and TRBJ2-5; D not certain. This CDR3 region has 11 residues. Germline loops: CDR1 MDHEN, CDR2 SYDVKM. V lost 5 bases and J 2 bases, leaving 3 bases between the germline ends. CDR3 residues: CASSEQETQYF. The CDR3 DNA sequence: TGTGCCAGCAGTGAACAAGAGACCCAGTACTTC.

The CDR3 loop reads CASSQEGWGSYNSPLHF. DNA for the CDR3: TGCGCCAGCAGCCAAGAGGGATGGGGGTCCTATAATTCACCCCTCCACTTT. The chain employs TRBV4-1 and TRBJ1-6, with D possibly being TRBD1 (5 bases). Per the germline V gene, CDR1 is MGHRA and CDR2 is YSYEKL. The CDR3 length is 17 residues. V lost 0 bases and J lost 1, with 10 bases in between.

This chain joins TRBV29-1 and TRBJ1-2, with D hard to call. CDR3 length equals 11 residues. In germline, CDR1 is SQVTM, CDR2 ANQGSEA. V lost 5 bases and J 4 bases, leaving 8 bases between the germline ends. The CDR3 reads CSVRQPYGYTF. DNA for the CDR3: TGCAGCGTTCGGCAGCCCTATGGCTACACCTTC. Based on the CDR3 plus reference TRBV29-1 and TRBJ1-2, the full variable domain is SAVISQKPSRDICQRGTSLTIQCQVDSQVTMMFWYRQQPGQSLTLIATANQGSEATYESGFVIDKFPISRPNLTFSTLTVSNMSPEDSSIYLCSVRQPYGYTFGSGTRLTVV.

The CDR3, as DNA: TGTGCCAGCAGCCGTGGACAGGCGGAGACCCAGTACTTC. It specifies CASSRGQAETQYF. The V and J genes are TRBV7-9 and TRBJ2-5; TRBD1 matches at 7 bases. Trimming at V came to 5 bases and at J to 5 bases, leaving 5 bases not matched to a gene. CDR1 is SEHNR and CDR2 is FQNEAQ in the germline V gene (reference sequence). The length of the CDR3 is 13 residues.

This clone has just a few counts. This chain links TRBV28 with TRBJ2-7; the match to TRBD1 covers 8 bases. The junction had 3 bases not matched to a gene; V was cut back by 1 base and J by 4 bases. Germline CDR1 is MDHEN and CDR2 is SYDVKM. The CDR3 runs to 14 residues. The CDR3 reads CASSLSDRGYEQYF. In DNA form, the CDR3 reads TGTGCCAGCAGTTTATCTGACAGGGGTTACGAGCAGTACTTC.

V usage is TRBV6-1 and J usage is TRBJ1-1; D is possibly TRBD1 (6 bases). CDR1 is MNHNS and CDR2 is SASEGT in the germline V gene. V gave up 7 bases and J gave up 1 base, with 13 bases separating them. CDR3 length: 14 residues. CDR3 amino acids: CASNSGAGNTEAFF. CDR3 DNA: TGTGCCAGCAACTCGGGGGCTGGGAACACTGAAGCTTTCTTT.

V usage is TRBV7-8 and J usage is TRBJ1-1; possibly TRBD1 for D (6 bases). The length of the CDR3 is 14 residues. Deletions cut 4 bases from V and 5 bases from J, with 14 bases between. Germline CDR1 SGHVS, CDR2 FQNEAQ. CDR3 nucleotides: TGTGCCAGCAGCTCCGAGGGGGATCAGACTGAAGCTTTCTTT. Translated, it gives CASSSEGDQTEAFF.